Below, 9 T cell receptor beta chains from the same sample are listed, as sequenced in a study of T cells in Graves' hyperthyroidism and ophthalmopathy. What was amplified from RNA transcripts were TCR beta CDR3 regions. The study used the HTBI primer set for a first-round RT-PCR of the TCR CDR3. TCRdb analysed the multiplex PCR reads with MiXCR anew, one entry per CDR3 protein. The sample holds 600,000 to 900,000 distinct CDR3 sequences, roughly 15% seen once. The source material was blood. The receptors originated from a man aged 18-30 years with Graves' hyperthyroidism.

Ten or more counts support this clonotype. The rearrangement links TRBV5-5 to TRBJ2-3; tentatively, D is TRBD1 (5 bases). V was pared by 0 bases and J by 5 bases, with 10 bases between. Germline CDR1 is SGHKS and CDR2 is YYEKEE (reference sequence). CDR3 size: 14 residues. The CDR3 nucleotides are TGTGCCAGCAGCTTGGCCGGCAGGGAAGATACGCAGTATTTT. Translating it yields CASSLAGREDTQYF.

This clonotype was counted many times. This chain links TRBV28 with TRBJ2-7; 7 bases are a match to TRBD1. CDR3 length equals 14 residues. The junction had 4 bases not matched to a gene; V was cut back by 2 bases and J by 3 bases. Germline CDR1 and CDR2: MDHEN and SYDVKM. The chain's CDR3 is CASSLPAGGYEQYF. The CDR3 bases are TGTGCCAGCAGTTTACCGGCAGGGGGCTACGAGCAGTACTTC. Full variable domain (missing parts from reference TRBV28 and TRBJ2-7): DVKVTQSSRYLVKRTGEKVFLECVQDMDHENMFWYRQDPGLGLRLIYFSYDVKMKEKGDIPEGYSVSREKKERFSLILESASTNQTSMYLCASSLPAGGYEQYFGPGTRLTVT.

CDR3 sequence (DNA): TGTGCCAGCAGCCCAAGGGCCAGGAGTGGGGAGACCCAGTACTTC. Its translation is CASSPRARSGETQYF. The V and J genes are TRBV7-3 and TRBJ2-5; D unclear. CDR3 length: 15 residues. The V gene lost 5 bases and the J gene lost 5 bases, with 18 bases spanning the gap. Germline CDR1 SGHTA, CDR2 FQGTGA.

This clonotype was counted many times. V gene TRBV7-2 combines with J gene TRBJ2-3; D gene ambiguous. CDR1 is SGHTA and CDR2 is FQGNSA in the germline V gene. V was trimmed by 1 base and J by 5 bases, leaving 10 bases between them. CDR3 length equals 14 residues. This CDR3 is CASSLGAWQDTQYF. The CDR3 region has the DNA TGTGCCAGCAGCTTAGGAGCGTGGCAAGATACGCAGTATTTT.

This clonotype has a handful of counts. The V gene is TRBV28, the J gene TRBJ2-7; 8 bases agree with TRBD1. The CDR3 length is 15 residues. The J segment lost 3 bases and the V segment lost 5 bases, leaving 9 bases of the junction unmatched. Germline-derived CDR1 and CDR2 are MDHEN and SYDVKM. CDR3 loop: CASSPVDRGNYEQYF. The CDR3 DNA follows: TGTGCCAGCAGTCCTGTCGACAGGGGAAACTACGAGCAGTACTTC.

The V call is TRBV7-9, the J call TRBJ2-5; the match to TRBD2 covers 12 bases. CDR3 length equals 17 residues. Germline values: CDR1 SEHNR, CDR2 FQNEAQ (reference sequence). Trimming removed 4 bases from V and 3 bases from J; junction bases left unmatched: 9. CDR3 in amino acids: CASSSLAGGPAKETQYF. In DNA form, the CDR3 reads TGTGCCAGCAGCTCCCTAGCGGGAGGGCCTGCCAAAGAGACCCAGTACTTC.

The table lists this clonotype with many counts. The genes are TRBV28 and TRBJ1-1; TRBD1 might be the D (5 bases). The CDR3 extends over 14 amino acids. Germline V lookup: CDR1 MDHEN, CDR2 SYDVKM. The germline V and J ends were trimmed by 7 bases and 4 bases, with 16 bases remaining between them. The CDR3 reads CASILTPGGTEAFF. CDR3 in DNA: TGTGCCAGCATCCTTACACCGGGGGGCACTGAAGCTTTCTTT. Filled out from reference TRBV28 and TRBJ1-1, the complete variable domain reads DVKVTQSSRYLVKRTGEKVFLECVQDMDHENMFWYRQDPGLGLRLIYFSYDVKMKEKGDIPEGYSVSREKKERFSLILESASTNQTSMYLCASILTPGGTEAFFGQGTRLTVV.

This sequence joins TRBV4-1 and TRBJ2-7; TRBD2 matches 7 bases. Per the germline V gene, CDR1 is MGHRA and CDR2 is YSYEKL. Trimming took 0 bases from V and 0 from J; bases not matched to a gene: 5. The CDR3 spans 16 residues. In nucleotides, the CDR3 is TGCGCCAGCAGCCAAGAGGGACGGGAGGACTCCTACGAGCAGTACTTC. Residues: CASSQEGREDSYEQYF.

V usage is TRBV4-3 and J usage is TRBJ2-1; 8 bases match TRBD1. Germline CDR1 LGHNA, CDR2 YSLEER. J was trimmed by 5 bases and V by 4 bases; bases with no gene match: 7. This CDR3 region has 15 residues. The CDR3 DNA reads TGCGCCAGCAGCCCACGGACAGGGCCGCACAATGAGCAGTTCTTC. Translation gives CASSPRTGPHNEQFF.